The rows below give T cell receptor beta chains drawn from one sample of a study of regulatory T cells in long-lasting Graves disease. MiXCR was run by TCRdb on the multiplex PCR reads, yielding one entry per CDR3 protein. Here the sample spans about 660,000 distinct CDR3 sequences, approximately 31% being singletons. The sequenced sample was peripheral blood mononuclear cells (PBMCs), obtained when the disease was refractory, from a patient treated with antithyroid drugs. Receptor source: a female donor with Graves disease. CDR3s include the opening cysteine and the closing phenylalanine or tryptophan. D genes are given only for firm matches.

TRBV6-1,NA,TRBJ1-1,CASRRGGRTEAFF
TRBV5-1,NA,TRBJ1-5,CASSLDTGLGQPQHF
TRBV4-1,TRBD1,TRBJ2-2,CASSVRVTGGGGELFF
TRBV20-1,NA,TRBJ1-5,CSARDRAASNQPQHF
TRBV10-3,TRBD2,TRBJ2-7,CAIGPSSGNGHEQYF
TRBV24-1,NA,TRBJ1-5,CATSRGQGSNQPQHF
TRBV14,NA,TRBJ1-4,CASSPRINEKLFF
TRBV10-3,NA,TRBJ2-4,CAISASGDLENIQYF
TRBV18,NA,TRBJ1-5,CASSLDTTNQPQHF
TRBV7-9,NA,TRBJ2-7,CASSPPITDGPYEQYF